This TCR beta chain is drawn from a study of blood T cell repertoires in COVID-19 (TCRdb year 2020). Regarding the research as a whole: Samples from collaborators originated in the United States, Italy and Spain and spanned both the acute and convalescent phases of COVID-19. The material from the prospective study consisted of cDNA or gDNA derived from T cells, B-cell-depleted T cells, or PBMCs. Subjects who had been exposed to COVID-19, were actively infected with it, or had recovered from it provided the deeply sampled blood TCRbeta repertoires that made up the dataset. The repertoires were released in a freely available public database meant as a resource for research on the immune response to SARS-CoV-2. Samples were obtained from the ongoing ImmuneRACE study (first 160 participants) and from 1,200 or so subjects provided by 6 global collaborators. Nearly every sample came with metadata listing a de-identified subject ID, COVID-19 status, age in years and sex. Where HLA class I and class II types were available, the types were taken from metadata supplied by the sample provider, not from assay-based typing.

TCRbeta CDR3 regions were amplified from genomic DNA using the immunoSEQ Assay, a bias-controlled multiplex PCR. In the authors' own workflow: Nucleated cell counts per sample were estimated from amplification of reference gene primers within the assay. To quantify the absolute abundance of each unique TCRbeta CDR3 rearrangement, sequence reads were collapsed and filtered. For each sample, productive Simpson clonality was calculated as the square root of Simpson's diversity index over productive rearrangements. Not all clones reach the TCRdb copy of this immuneACCESS table, which keeps in-frame sequences only. Checked studies attribute under half of the gap to unresolved V genes and leave the rest unexplained. Clone size and V and J calls were adopted from that table, with D and trimming inferred from the DNA. This sample comprises roughly 250,000 clones, approximately 81% of them detected only once. The ten top clones hold just under 3% of the sample.

The collaborating institutions used their own protocols to collect whole blood in K2EDTA tubes. For TCRbeta analysis, collaborator samples were shipped as frozen whole blood, as isolated PBMCs, or as DNA extracted from either sample type. A word on this clone: Its antigen remains unidentified. Base qualities are not at hand, and no much larger clone is one base apart.

Per the germline V gene, LGHNT is the CDR1 and FRNRAP is the CDR2. The CDR3 starts with the cysteine, ends with the phenylalanine, and has 13 residues. Only CDR3 DNA is held: 39 bases, read in frame from base 1. The junction shows trimming of 8 bases on V and 3 bases on J, and the gene matches do not reach 3 bases of it. Points the paper makes about the study in general: The amount of clinical and demographic metadata varied by source and participant and was provided uncurated.

The sequence was collected from a woman aged 60-75 years with active or convalescent COVID-19. Recombination joined TRBV12-5 with TRBJ1-4, and TRBD1 aligns with 7 junction nucleotides. Sequenced input: peripheral blood. The DNA is as follows: TGTGCTAGTAGGACAGGACCTAATGAAAAACTGTTTTTT. Its protein reads: CASRTGPNEKLFF.